This T cell receptor (beta chain) derives from a study of T cells after posttransplantation cyclophosphamide. Sampled 1 year posttransplant, controls received myeloablative marrow transplants, methotrexate and a calcineurin inhibitor. Profiled with immunoSEQ multiplex PCR; TCRdb holds only in-frame clones, not every one. This table has about 22,000 clones, 70% to 90% appearing once. The CDR3 loop spans 15 amino acids. Per germline, CDR1 SEHNR and CDR2 FQNEAQ (reference sequence). Trimming cost V 5 bases and J 6 bases; bases outside gene matches: 9. Findings and caveats of the study: Donor-recipient repertoire similarity was low at 1-2 months, rising over year one.

A word on this clone: Its antigen remains unknown.

This sequence was found in a female patient aged 45 to 65 who received an allogeneic stem cell transplant from an unrelated donor, was CMV-positive, and had chronic GVHD only. Some T cells may possibly be graft donor cells. V is TRBV7-9 and J is TRBJ2-2, with 7 bases identical to TRBD2. The sequencing used PBMCs, collected after an allogeneic stem cell transplant with a calcineurin inhibitor and methotrexate. Here the CDR3 reads CASSPGEGSAGELFF. CDR3 coding DNA: TGTGCCAGCAGCCCCGGGGAGGGGTCGGCCGGGGAGCTGTTTTTT.